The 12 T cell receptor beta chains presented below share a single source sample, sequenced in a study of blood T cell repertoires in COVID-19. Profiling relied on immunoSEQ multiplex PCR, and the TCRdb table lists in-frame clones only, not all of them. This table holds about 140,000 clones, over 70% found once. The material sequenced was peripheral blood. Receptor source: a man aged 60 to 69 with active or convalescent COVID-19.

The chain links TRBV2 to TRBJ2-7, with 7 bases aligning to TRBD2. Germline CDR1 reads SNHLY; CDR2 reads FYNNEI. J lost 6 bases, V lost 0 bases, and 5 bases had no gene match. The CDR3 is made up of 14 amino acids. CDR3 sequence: CASSEARRGSEQYF. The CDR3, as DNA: TGTGCCAGCAGTGAAGCGCGGCGGGGGAGCGAGCAGTACTTC.

The CDR3 DNA is TGTGCCAGCAGTTCCGGGGGGAACACTGAAGCTTTCTTT. It translates to CASSSGGNTEAFF. The chain carries TRBV27 and TRBJ1-1; D is perhaps TRBD1 (5 bases). The V gene's germline CDR1 is MNHEY and CDR2 SMNVEV (reference sequence). V lost 4 bases and J 1 base, leaving 7 bases between the germline ends. The CDR3 is 13 amino acids.

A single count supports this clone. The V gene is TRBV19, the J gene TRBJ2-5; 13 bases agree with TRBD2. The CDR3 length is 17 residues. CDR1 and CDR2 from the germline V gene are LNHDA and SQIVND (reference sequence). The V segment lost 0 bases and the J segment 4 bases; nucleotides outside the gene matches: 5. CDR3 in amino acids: CASSIDRGLAGVETQYF. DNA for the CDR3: TGTGCCAGTAGTATAGATCGAGGACTAGCGGGAGTAGAGACCCAGTACTTC.

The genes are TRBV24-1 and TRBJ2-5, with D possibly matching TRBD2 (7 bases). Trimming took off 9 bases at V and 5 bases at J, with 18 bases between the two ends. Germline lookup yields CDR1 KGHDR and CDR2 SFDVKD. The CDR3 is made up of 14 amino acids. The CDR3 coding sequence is TGTGCCACCTCCCGAGGGGGGGCCCGGGAGACCCAGTACTTC. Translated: CATSRGGARETQYF.

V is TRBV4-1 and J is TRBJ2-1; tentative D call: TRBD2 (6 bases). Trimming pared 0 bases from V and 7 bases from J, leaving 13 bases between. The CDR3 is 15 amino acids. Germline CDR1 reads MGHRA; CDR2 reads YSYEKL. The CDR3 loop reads CASSQDGGRSNEQFF. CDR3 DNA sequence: TGCGCCAGCAGCCAAGACGGGGGAAGGTCAAATGAGCAGTTCTTC.

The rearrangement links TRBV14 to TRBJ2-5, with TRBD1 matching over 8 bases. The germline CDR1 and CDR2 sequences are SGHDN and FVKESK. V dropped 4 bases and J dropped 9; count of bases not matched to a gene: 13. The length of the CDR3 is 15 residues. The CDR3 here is CASSLVTGALISQYF. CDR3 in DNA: TGTGCCAGCAGCCTGGTGACAGGGGCATTAATCTCCCAGTACTTC. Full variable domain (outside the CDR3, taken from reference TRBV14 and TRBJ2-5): EAGVTQFPSHSVIEKGQTVTLRCDPISGHDNLYWYRRVMGKEIKFLLHFVKESKQDESGMPNNRFLAERTGGTYSTLKVQPAELEDSGVYFCASSLVTGALISQYFGPGTRLLVL.

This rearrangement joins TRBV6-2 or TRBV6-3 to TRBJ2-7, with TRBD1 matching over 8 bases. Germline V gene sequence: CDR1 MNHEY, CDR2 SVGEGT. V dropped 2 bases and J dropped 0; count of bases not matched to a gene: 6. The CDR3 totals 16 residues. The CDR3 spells CASSYATGDLSYEQYF. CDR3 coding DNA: TGTGCCAGCAGTTACGCGACAGGGGACCTCTCCTACGAGCAGTACTTC.

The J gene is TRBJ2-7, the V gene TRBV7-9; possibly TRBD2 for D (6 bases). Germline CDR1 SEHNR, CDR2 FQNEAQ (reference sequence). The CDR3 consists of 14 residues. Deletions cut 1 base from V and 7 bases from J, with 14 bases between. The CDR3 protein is CASSLEGRRGEQYF. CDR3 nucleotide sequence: TGTGCCAGCAGCTTAGAGGGCAGGCGGGGTGAGCAGTACTTC.

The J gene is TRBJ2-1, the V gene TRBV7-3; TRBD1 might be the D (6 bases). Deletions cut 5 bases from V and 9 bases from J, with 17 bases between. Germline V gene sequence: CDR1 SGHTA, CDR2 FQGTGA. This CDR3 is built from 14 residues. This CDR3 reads CASSPLGAQGEQFF. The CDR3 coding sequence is TGTGCCAGCAGCCCCCTGGGGGCGCAAGGTGAGCAGTTCTTC.

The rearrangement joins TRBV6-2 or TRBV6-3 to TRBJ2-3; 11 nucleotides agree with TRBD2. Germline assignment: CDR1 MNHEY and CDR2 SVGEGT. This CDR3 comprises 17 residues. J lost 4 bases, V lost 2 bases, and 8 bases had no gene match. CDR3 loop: CASSYTSGSAGADTQYF. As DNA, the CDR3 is TGTGCCAGCAGTTACACTAGCGGGAGCGCTGGGGCAGATACGCAGTATTTT.

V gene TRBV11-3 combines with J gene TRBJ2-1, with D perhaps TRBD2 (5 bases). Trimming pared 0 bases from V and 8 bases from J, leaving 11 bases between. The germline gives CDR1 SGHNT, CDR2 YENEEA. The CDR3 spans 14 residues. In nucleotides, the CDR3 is TGTGCCAGCAGCTTAGAGATAGGGAGAGATGAGCAGTTCTTC. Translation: CASSLEIGRDEQFF.

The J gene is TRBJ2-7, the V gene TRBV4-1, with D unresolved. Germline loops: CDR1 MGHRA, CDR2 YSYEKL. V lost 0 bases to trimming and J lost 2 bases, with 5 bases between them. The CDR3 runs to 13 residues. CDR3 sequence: CASSQEGAYEQYF. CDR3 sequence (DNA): TGCGCCAGCAGCCAAGAGGGCGCCTACGAGCAGTACTTC.